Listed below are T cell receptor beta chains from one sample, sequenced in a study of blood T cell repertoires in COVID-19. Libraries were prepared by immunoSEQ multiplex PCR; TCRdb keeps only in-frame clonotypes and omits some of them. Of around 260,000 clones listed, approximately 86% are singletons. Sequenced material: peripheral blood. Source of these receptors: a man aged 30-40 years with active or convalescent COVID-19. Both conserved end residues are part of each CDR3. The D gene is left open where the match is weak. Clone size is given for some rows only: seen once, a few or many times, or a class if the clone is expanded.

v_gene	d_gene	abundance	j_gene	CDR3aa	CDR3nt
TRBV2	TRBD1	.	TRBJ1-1	CASRGGTGVFEAFF	TGTGCCAGCAGGGGCGGGACAGGAGTATTTGAAGCTTTCTTT
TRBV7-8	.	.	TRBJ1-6	CASSLVAAGVNSPLHF	TGTGCCAGCAGCTTAGTCGCGGCAGGGGTTAATTCACCCCTCCACTTT
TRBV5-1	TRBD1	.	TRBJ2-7	CASSEYAGTDYEQYF	TGCGCCAGCAGCGAATATGCCGGGACAGACTACGAGCAGTACTTC
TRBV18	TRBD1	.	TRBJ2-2	CASSEGQGHTGELFF	TGTGCCAGCTCAGAGGGACAGGGGCACACCGGGGAGCTGTTTTTT
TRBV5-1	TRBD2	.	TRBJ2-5	CASSSGTSGVYQETQYF	TGCGCCAGCAGCTCCGGGACTAGCGGGGTGTACCAAGAGACCCAGTACTTC
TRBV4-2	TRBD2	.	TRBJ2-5	CASSQGTSGEIEETQYF	TGTGCCAGCAGCCAAGGGACTAGCGGGGAGATTGAAGAGACCCAGTACTTC
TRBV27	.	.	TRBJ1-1	CASRRQTAMNTEAFF	TGTGCCAGCCGACGGCAGACAGCGATGAACACTGAAGCTTTCTTT
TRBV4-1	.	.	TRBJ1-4	CASRPVRGGVIDNEKLFF	TGCGCCAGCAGACCGGTCCGGGGGGGCGTGATCGATAATGAAAAACTGTTTTTT
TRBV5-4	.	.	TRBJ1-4	CASSSERGYEKLFF	TGTGCCAGCAGCTCGGAGCGAGGGTATGAAAAACTGTTTTTT
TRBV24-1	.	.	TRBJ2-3	CATSDSVRAPDTQYF	TGTGCCACCAGTGATTCGGTCAGGGCTCCAGATACGCAGTATTTT
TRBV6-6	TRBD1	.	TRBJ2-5	CASSTRQGEVETQYF	TGTGCCAGCAGTACTCGACAGGGAGAGGTAGAGACCCAGTACTTC
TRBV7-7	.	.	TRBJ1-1	CASSLAPETEAFF	TGTGCCAGCAGCTTAGCGCCAGAAACTGAAGCTTTCTTT
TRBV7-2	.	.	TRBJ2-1	CASSPRVVGKVEQFF	TGTGCCAGCAGCCCCCGGGTTGTAGGCAAGGTTGAGCAGTTCTTC
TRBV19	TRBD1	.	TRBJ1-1	CASSPDRGRHPEAFF	TGTGCCAGTAGCCCGGACAGGGGCCGGCATCCTGAAGCTTTCTTT
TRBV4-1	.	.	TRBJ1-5	CASSRAERGQPQHF	TGCGCCAGCAGCCGAGCCGAACGGGGACAGCCCCAGCATTTT
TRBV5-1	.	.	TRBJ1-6	CASSLGGDNNSPLHF	TGCGCCAGCAGCTTGGGTGGGGACAACAATTCACCCCTCCACTTT
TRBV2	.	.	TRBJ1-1	CASSISGRGYTEAFF	TGTGCCAGCAGTATTTCGGGCAGGGGTTATACTGAAGCTTTCTTT
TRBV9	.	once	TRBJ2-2	CASSVGGANTGELFF	TGTGCCAGCAGCGTAGGGGGGGCGAACACCGGGGAGCTGTTTTTT
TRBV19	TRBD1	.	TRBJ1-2	CASAPTGGVYGYTF	TGTGCCAGCGCTCCGACAGGGGGCGTATATGGCTACACCTTC
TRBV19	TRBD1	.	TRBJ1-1	CASSKDRRATEAFF	TGTGCCAGTAGTAAGGACAGGAGGGCCACTGAAGCTTTCTTT
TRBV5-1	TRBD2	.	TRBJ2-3	CASSPGGSGDVDTQYF	TGCGCCAGCAGCCCTGGAGGAAGCGGGGATGTAGATACGCAGTATTTT
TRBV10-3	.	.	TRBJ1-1	CAISDESGGENTEAFF	TGTGCCATCAGTGACGAATCCGGCGGAGAGAACACTGAAGCTTTCTTT
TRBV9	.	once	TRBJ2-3	CASSAGGDYTDTQYF	TGTGCCAGCAGCGCAGGCGGAGACTACACAGATACGCAGTATTTT
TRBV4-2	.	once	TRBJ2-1	CASSQDTYNEQFF	TGTGCCAGCAGCCAAGACACCTACAATGAGCAGTTCTTC
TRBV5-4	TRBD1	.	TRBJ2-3	CASSLGGDRESTDTQYF	TGTGCCAGCAGCTTGGGTGGGGACAGGGAGAGCACAGATACGCAGTATTTT
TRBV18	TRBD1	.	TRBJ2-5	CASSPRGQGGRETQYF	TGTGCCAGCTCACCCCGTGGACAGGGAGGTCGGGAGACCCAGTACTTC
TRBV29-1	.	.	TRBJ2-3	CSVVRTDTQYF	TGCAGCGTTGTCAGGACAGATACGCAGTATTTT
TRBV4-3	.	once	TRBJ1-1	CASSQDFRGMNTEAFF	TGCGCCAGCAGCCAGGATTTCAGGGGTATGAACACTGAAGCTTTCTTT
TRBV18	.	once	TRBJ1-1	CASSPRGGADTEAFF	TGTGCCAGCTCACCTCGCGGGGGCGCGGACACTGAAGCTTTCTTT
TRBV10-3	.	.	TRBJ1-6	CANRDIANSPLHF	TGTGCCAACCGGGACATCGCTAATTCACCCCTCCACTTT
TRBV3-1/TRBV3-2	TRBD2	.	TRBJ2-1	CASSQGTSGGVHNEQFF	TGTGCCAGCAGCCAAGGGACTAGCGGGGGCGTCCACAATGAGCAGTTCTTC
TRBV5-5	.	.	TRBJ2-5	CASSLRLSGVRETQYF	TGTGCCAGCAGCTTGAGACTATCCGGCGTTCGGGAGACCCAGTACTTC
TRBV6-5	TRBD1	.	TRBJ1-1	CASRETGVNTEAFF	TGTGCCAGCAGGGAGACAGGGGTGAACACTGAAGCTTTCTTT
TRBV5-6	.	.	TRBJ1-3	CASSARVSSGNTIYF	TGTGCCAGCAGCGCCAGGGTATCAAGCGGAAACACCATATATTTT
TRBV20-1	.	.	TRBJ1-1	CSAFMNSEAFF	TGCAGTGCTTTCATGAACAGTGAAGCTTTCTTT
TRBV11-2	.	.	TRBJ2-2	CASSSGSSGTGELFF	TGTGCCAGCAGCTCGGGATCATCGGGCACCGGGGAGCTGTTTTTT
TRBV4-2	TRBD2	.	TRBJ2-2	CASSQDRGLANTGELFF	TGTGCCAGCAGCCAAGACCGGGGACTAGCCAACACCGGGGAGCTGTTTTTT
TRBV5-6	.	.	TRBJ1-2	CASSTDGGLYGYTF	TGTGCCAGCAGCACGGACGGAGGCCTCTATGGCTACACCTTC
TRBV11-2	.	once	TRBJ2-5	CASSLSVAAQETQYF	TGTGCCAGCAGTCTAAGCGTAGCGGCCCAAGAGACCCAGTACTTC
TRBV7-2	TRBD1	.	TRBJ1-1	CASSDQPGQGFEAFF	TGTGCCAGCAGCGACCAACCGGGACAGGGCTTTGAAGCTTTCTTT
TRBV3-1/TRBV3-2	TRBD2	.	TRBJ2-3	CASSQDLSGGDTDTQYF	TGTGCCAGCAGCCAAGATCTCAGCGGGGGGGACACAGATACGCAGTATTTT
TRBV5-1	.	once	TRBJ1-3	CASSLEFRGSSGNTIYF	TGCGCCAGCAGCTTGGAGTTCCGGGGGTCCTCTGGAAACACCATATATTTT
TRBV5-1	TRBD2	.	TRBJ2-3	CASSPPQTSGGADTQYF	TGCGCCAGCAGCCCACCCCAGACTAGCGGGGGGGCAGATACGCAGTATTTT
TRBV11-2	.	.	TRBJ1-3	CASSLALGAHGNTIYF	TGTGCCAGCAGCTTGGCCTTGGGGGCTCACGGAAACACCATATATTTT
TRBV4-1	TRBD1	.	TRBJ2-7	CASSLGQGAHEQYF	TGCGCCAGCAGTTTAGGACAGGGGGCCCACGAGCAGTACTTC
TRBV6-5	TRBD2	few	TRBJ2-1	CASSGNSGGADEQFF	TGTGCCAGCAGCGGTAATAGCGGGGGGGCGGATGAGCAGTTCTTC
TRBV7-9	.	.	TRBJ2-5	CAIPPRTKGRETQYF	TGTGCCATTCCCCCCAGGACAAAAGGTCGGGAGACCCAGTACTTC
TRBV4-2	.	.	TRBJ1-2	CASSQGGRTRTGGYTF	TGTGCCAGCAGCCAAGGTGGGAGAACACGAACTGGTGGCTACACCTTC
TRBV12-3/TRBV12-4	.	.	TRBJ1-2	CASSPGFNYGYTF	TGTGCCAGCAGTCCAGGATTTAACTATGGCTACACCTTC
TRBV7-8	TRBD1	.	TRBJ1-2	CASSLVGQGNYGYTF	TGTGCCAGCAGCTTAGTGGGACAGGGTAACTATGGCTACACCTTC
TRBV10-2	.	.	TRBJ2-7	CASSDRTSTKYEQYF	TGCGCCAGCAGTGATCGGACATCGACGAAATACGAGCAGTACTTC
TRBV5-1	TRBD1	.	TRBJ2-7	CASRLSPGQEQYF	TGCGCCAGCAGATTATCCCCGGGACAGGAGCAGTACTTC
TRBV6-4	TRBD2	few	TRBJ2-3	CASSEASGATDTQYF	TGTGCCAGCAGTGAAGCTAGCGGGGCCACAGATACGCAGTATTTT
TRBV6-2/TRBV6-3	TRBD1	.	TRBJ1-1	CASSGTGYTEAFF	TGTGCCAGCAGTGGGACAGGGTACACTGAAGCTTTCTTT
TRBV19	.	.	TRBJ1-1	CASGAEAFF	TGTGCCAGTGGGGCAGAAGCTTTCTTT
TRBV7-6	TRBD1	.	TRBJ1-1	CASSFNPRDSNTEAFF	TGTGCCAGCAGCTTTAACCCCCGGGACAGTAACACTGAAGCTTTCTTT
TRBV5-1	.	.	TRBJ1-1	CASSLGSGDTEAFF	TGCGCCAGCAGCTTGGGATCAGGGGACACTGAAGCTTTCTTT
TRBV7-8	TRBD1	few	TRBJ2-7	CASSLSKGQPTYEQYF	TGTGCCAGCAGCTTATCTAAGGGACAGCCGACCTACGAGCAGTACTTC
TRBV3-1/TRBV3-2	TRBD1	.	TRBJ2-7	CASSQNFGTGGNEQYF	TGTGCCAGCAGCCAAAACTTTGGGACAGGTGGAAACGAGCAGTACTTC
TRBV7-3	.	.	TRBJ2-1	CASSLRPGLTPGNEQFF	TGTGCCAGCAGCTTACGACCGGGACTTACCCCAGGGAATGAGCAGTTCTTC